This TCR beta chain was recovered during a study of cytomegalovirus exposure and HLA in healthy donors. Study at large: The same platform was used for the 100 to 150 validation repertoires and the roughly 700 first-cohort repertoires, a later analysis reported.

Details on this clone: Its antigen remains unidentified.

The CDR3 has 12 amino acids. The J segment lost 4 bases and the V segment lost 8 bases, leaving 5 bases of the junction unmatched. Germline CDR1 is MDHEN and CDR2 is SYDVKM. The method was immunoSEQ multiplex PCR; TCRdb's version includes in-frame clones alone and lacks a portion of them. The top ten hold approximately 1.8% of the sample, which has 110,000 to 150,000 clones, roughly 93% seen once. Study-wide points: There were about 160 TCR beta chains listed as cytomegalovirus-associated. Rarity held for most TCR sequences, but there were some public TCRs that occurred in many donors.

The source of this sequence is a young man in good health and CMV-seropositive. The genes are TRBV28 and TRBJ2-7, with 7 bases identical to TRBD1. The specimen sequenced was PBMCs. Written as DNA, the CDR3 is TGTGCCAGCGCCCAGGGGGAATACGAGCAGTACTTC. Encoded protein: CASAQGEYEQYF.